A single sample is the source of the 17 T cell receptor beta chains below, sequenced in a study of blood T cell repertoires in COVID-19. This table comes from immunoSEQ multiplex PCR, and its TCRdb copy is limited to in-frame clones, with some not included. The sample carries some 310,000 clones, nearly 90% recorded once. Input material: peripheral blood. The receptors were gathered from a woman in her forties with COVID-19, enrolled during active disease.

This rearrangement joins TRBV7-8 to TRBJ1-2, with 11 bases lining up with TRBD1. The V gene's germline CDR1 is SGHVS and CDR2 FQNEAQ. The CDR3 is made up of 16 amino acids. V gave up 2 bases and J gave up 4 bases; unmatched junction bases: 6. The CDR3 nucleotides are TGTGCCAGCAGCTTATATCGGACAGGGGGCCCCTATGGCTACACCTTC. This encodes CASSLYRTGGPYGYTF.

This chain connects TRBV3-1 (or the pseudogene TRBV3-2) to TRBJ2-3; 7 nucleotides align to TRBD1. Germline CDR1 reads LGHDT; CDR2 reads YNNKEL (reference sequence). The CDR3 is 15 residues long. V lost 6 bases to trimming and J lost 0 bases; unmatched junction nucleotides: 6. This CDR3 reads CASSWDRESTDTQYF. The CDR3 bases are TGTGCCAGCAGTTGGGACAGAGAAAGCACAGATACGCAGTATTTT.

CDR3 DNA sequence: TGTGCCAGCAGCTTAGAAGCGGGGGGGCCACGGGATACGCAGTATTTT. Translating it yields CASSLEAGGPRDTQYF. The J gene is TRBJ2-3, the V gene TRBV7-8; 10 bases match TRBD2. Germline V CDR1 and CDR2: SGHVS, FQNEAQ. The junction had 7 bases not matched to a gene; V was cut back by 1 base and J by 6 bases. CDR3 size: 16 residues. Drawing the rest from reference TRBV7-8 and TRBJ2-3, the complete variable domain is GAGVSQSPRYKVAKRGQDVALRCDPISGHVSLFWYQQALGQGPEFLTYFQNEAQLDKSGLPSDRFFAERPEGSVSTLKIQRTQQEDSAVYLCASSLEAGGPRDTQYFGPGTRLTVL.

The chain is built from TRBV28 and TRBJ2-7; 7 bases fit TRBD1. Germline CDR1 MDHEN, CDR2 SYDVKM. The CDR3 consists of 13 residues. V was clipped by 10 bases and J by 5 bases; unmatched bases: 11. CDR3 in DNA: TGTGCCAATAACAGACAGGGTTTAGACGAGCAGTACTTC. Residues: CANNRQGLDEQYF.

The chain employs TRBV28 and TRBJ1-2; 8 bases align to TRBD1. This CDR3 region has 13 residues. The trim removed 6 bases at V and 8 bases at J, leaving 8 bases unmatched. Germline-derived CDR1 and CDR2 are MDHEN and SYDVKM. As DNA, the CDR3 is TGTGCCAGCAGGTTGACAGGGGAGGGAGGCTACACCTTC. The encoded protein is CASRLTGEGGYTF.

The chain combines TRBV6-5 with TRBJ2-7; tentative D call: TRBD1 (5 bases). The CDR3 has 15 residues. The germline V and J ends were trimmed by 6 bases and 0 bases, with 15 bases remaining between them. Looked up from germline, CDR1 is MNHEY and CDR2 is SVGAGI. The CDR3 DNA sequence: TGTGCCAGCAGCCAACAAGGGGCGAGCTCCTACGAGCAGTACTTC. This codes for CASSQQGASSYEQYF.

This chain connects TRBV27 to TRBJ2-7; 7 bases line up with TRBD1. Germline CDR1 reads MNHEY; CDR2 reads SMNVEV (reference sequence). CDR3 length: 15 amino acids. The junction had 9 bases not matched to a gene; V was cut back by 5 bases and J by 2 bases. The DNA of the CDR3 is TGTGCCAGCAGTGGCGGGTACAGGGGCACCTACGAGCAGTACTTC. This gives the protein CASSGGYRGTYEQYF.

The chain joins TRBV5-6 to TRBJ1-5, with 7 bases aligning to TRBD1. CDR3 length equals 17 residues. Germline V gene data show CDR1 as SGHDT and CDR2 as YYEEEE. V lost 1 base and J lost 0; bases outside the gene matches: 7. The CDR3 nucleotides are TGTGCCAGCAGCTTGTACAGGGGACAAAATAGCAATCAGCCCCAGCATTTT. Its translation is CASSLYRGQNSNQPQHF.

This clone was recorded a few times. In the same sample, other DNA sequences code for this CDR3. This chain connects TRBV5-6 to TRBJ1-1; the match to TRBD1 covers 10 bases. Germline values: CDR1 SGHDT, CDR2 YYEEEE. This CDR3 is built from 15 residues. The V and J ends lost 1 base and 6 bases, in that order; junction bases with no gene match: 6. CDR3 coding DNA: TGTGCCAGCAGCTTGACGGGGACAGGGGAATCTGAAGCTTTCTTT. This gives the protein CASSLTGTGESEAFF.

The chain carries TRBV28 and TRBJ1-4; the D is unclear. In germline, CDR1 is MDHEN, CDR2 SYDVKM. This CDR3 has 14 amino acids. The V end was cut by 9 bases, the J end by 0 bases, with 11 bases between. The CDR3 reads CASRYSATNEKLFF. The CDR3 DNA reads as TGTGCCAGTCGCTACAGTGCAACTAATGAAAAACTGTTTTTT.

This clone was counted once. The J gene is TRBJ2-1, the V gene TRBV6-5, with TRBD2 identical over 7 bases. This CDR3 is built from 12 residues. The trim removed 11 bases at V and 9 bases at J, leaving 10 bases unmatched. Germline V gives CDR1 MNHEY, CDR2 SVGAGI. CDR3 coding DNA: TGTGCCTCAAAAACAAGCGGGGTTGAGCAGTTCTTC. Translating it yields CASKTSGVEQFF.

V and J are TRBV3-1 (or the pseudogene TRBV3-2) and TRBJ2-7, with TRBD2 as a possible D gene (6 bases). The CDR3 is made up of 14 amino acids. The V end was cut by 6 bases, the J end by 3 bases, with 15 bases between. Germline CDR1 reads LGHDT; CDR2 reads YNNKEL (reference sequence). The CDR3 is CASSPDGGDYEQYF. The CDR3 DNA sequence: TGTGCCAGCAGTCCGGACGGGGGTGACTACGAGCAGTACTTC.

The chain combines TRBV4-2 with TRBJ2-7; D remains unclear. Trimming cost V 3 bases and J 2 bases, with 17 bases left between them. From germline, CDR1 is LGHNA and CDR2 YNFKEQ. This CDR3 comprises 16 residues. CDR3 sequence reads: CASSHRSRSDTYEQYF. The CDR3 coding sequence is TGTGCCAGCAGCCATCGTTCCAGGTCAGACACCTACGAGCAGTACTTC.

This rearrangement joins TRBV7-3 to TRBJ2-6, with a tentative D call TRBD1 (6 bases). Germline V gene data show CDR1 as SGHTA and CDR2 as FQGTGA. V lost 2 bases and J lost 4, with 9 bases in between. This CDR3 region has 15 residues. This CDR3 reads CASSLAGAGANVLTF. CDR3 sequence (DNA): TGTGCCAGCAGCTTAGCAGGGGCGGGGGCCAACGTCCTGACTTTC.

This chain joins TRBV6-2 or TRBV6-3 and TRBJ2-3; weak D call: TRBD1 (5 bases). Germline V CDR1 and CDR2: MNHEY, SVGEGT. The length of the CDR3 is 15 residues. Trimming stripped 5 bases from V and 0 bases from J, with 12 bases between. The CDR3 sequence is CASSDTRASTDTQYF. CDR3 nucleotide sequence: TGTGCCAGCAGTGACACCAGGGCTAGCACAGATACGCAGTATTTT.

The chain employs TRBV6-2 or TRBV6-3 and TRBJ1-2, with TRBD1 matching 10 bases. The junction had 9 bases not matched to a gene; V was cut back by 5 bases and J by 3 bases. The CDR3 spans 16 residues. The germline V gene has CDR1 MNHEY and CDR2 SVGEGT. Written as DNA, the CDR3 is TGTGCCAGCAGTGCTAGAACCGGGACAGGGGACTATGGCTACACCTTC. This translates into CASSARTGTGDYGYTF.

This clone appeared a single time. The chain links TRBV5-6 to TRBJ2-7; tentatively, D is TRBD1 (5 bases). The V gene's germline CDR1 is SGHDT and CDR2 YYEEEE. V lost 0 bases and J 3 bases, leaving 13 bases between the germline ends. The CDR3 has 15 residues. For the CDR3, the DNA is TGTGCCAGCAGCTTGGGATACAGGATCGGCTACGAGCAGTACTTC. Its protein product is CASSLGYRIGYEQYF.